The source of this T cell receptor (beta chain) is a study of control samples from healthy donors and cancer patients. This clone came up once. Libraries were prepared by immunoSEQ multiplex PCR; TCRdb keeps only in-frame clonotypes and omits some of them. The top ten clones hold approximately 4.8% of a sample with just over 80,000 clones, around 94% of them seen once. The CDR3 is made up of 13 amino acids. V shed 4 bases and J shed 8 bases, with 17 bases lying between them. Germline values: CDR1 SQVTM, CDR2 ANQGSEA. The receptor was isolated from a woman aged 18-30 years in good health. The sample comprised blood. The rearrangement uses TRBV29-1 and TRBJ1-2; no firm D call. CDR3 in amino acids: CSVGTEEMLGYTF. In DNA form, the CDR3 reads TGCAGCGTTGGAACAGAGGAAATGTTGGGCTACACCTTC.